The rows below give T cell receptor beta chains drawn from one sample of a study of blood T cell repertoires in COVID-19. Some clones are missing from TCRdb's copy, which holds only in-frame ones; the method was immunoSEQ multiplex PCR. The sample shows over 120,000 clones, 80% to 90% of them seen only once. Sequencing was performed on PBMCs or T cells enriched from blood (not recorded which). The receptor set was obtained from a man between 60 and 70 years old who had recovered from COVID-19. CDR3s include the opening cysteine and the closing phenylalanine or tryptophan. Only part of the rows carry a size: once, few, many, or a class if the clone is expanded.

V gene,J gene,CDR3 length,clone size,CDR3 protein
TRBV10-3,TRBJ1-1,14,-,CAISLTTGGREAFF
TRBV2,TRBJ1-1,14,-,CASSDGQGNTEAFF
TRBV6-5,TRBJ2-2,14,-,CASRKTENTGELFF
TRBV6-6,TRBJ1-5,16,-,CASSSTGQGSNQPQHF
TRBV28,TRBJ1-4,14,-,CASSDPGQFKKLFF
TRBV9,TRBJ1-3,16,-,CASSVDPSPSGNTIYF
TRBV19,TRBJ1-2,15,-,CASSPRQGSFYGYTF
TRBV4-2,TRBJ1-5,14,few,CASSPGAGNQPQHF
TRBV19,TRBJ2-7,12,-,CATRTGSYEQYF
TRBV7-7,TRBJ1-3,17,-,CASSLDRPLSSGNTIYF
TRBV6-5,TRBJ1-1,14,once,CASSYSGGNTEAFF
TRBV5-1,TRBJ1-5,14,-,CASSSRGGDQPQHF
TRBV14,TRBJ2-3,14,-,CASSPAGVTDTQYF
TRBV27,TRBJ2-5,17,-,CASSPPPGQGLEETQYF
TRBV30,TRBJ2-7,11,-,CAWSRSYEQYF
TRBV7-3,TRBJ1-6,16,-,CASSLKAVGGNSPLHF
TRBV12-2,TRBJ2-7,11,-,CASCSQYEQYF
TRBV30,TRBJ2-7,13,once,CAWSVRLLDEQYF
TRBV2,TRBJ2-7,14,once,CASSEVGQGYEQYF
TRBV19,TRBJ1-5,15,-,CASSMGETANQPQHF
TRBV6-5,TRBJ1-5,12,-,CASEASNQPQHF
TRBV6-5,TRBJ2-6,15,-,CASSPGGSGANVLTF
TRBV7-8,TRBJ1-4,15,-,CASSRGRAWGQKLFF
TRBV5-1,TRBJ2-3,17,-,CASSLDPSGGASNTQYF
TRBV11-2,TRBJ2-7,14,-,CASSFGGPNYEQYF
TRBV14,TRBJ2-7,15,few,CASSQDLHLSGEQYF
TRBV5-8,TRBJ1-2,16,many,CASSPGQVNVGYGYTF
TRBV5-1,TRBJ1-5,14,-,CASSLQGGNQPQHF
TRBV5-4,TRBJ2-1,15,-,CASSLGPSSYNEQFF
TRBV10-3,TRBJ1-6,15,few,CAISEGKEANSPLHF
TRBV28,TRBJ1-2,12,few,CASSSHSYGYTF
TRBV7-2,TRBJ2-3,19,-,CASSLGPTGWRWGEDTQYF
TRBV11-1,TRBJ2-7,14,-,CASSTKYRGPEQYF
TRBV10-3,TRBJ2-3,16,-,CAISESSGGGTDTQYF
TRBV6-5,TRBJ2-5,11,-,CASSQGETQYF
TRBV7-9,TRBJ1-4,14,-,CASSLGAREEKLFF
TRBV5-4,TRBJ2-7,15,-,CASRGRTGGRYEQYF
TRBV5-6,TRBJ2-7,16,-,CASSLAGRQGINEQYF
TRBV14,TRBJ2-7,16,-,CASSQGRGLLSYEQYF
TRBV6-5,TRBJ1-2,13,-,CASSSPTGFGYTF
TRBV6-2/TRBV6-3,TRBJ1-5,15,once,CASSRDGTAYQPQHF
TRBV15,TRBJ2-1,16,-,CATSRLGQGDSNEQFF
TRBV5-1,TRBJ1-6,15,once,CASNTDSTSNSPLHF
TRBV11-1,TRBJ1-3,15,-,CASSYRLVPGNTIYF
TRBV5-1,TRBJ2-1,16,-,CASSSEGDRPYNEQFF
TRBV12-3/TRBV12-4,TRBJ2-3,12,-,CASSPDRDVQYF
TRBV5-4,TRBJ2-7,16,-,CASSLGVASRTDEQYF
TRBV7-2,TRBJ1-5,13,-,CASSGLRGQPQHF
TRBV28,TRBJ1-2,13,-,CASSGPGSYGYTF
TRBV28,TRBJ1-5,16,-,CASSLGVGGRNQPQHF
TRBV18,TRBJ1-4,15,-,CASSPPEGPGEKLFF
TRBV7-8,TRBJ2-7,18,-,CASSSKGRFSGSSYEQYF
TRBV28,TRBJ1-6,15,-,CASSLLEGPGSPLHF